This is a list of T cell receptor beta chains from one sample in a study of T cell repertoires in cytomegalovirus infection. TCRdb re-called the reads through MiXCR, storing one row per CDR3 protein. This table has about 310,000 distinct CDR3 sequences, around 25% appearing once. These receptors lack a known antigen. The sample consisted of cultured PBMCs, taken from culture after CMV antigen stimulation. Every receptor here comes from a human donor in good health (CMV status not recorded). Some clones in this sample may be carry-over from other donors' samples. The CDR3 runs from the conserved cysteine through the conserved F or W. D genes are given only for firm matches. Size values are once, few and many counts, or a class for expanded clones, and some rows have none.

CDR3 protein | CDR3 DNA | V gene | clone size | J gene | CDR3 length | D gene
CASSSRRTGFDQPQHF | TGTGCCAGCAGTTCGCGAAGGACAGGGTTTGATCAGCCCCAGCATTTT | TRBV12-3/TRBV12-4 | many | TRBJ1-5 | 16 | TRBD1
CASSPRGWTSGIYEQYF | TGTGCCAGCAGTCCTCGGGGTTGGACTAGCGGGATCTACGAGCAGTACTTC | TRBV6-1 | - | TRBJ2-7 | 17 | TRBD2
CASSLEARGDKETQYF | TGCGCCAGCAGCTTGGAGGCCAGGGGGGACAAAGAGACCCAGTACTTC | TRBV5-1 | - | TRBJ2-5 | 16 | -
CASSQGGSSGRAKAFF | TGTGCCAGCAGCCAAGGGGGGAGTAGCGGGAGGGCCAAGGCGTTCTTC | TRBV14 | few | TRBJ2-1 | 16 | TRBD2
CASSIQGGVHEQFF | TGTGCCAGTAGTATTCAGGGCGGGGTCCATGAGCAGTTCTTC | TRBV19 | few | TRBJ2-1 | 14 | -
CASSLDGTGADTQYF | TGCGCCAGCAGCTTGGACGGGACCGGGGCAGATACGCAGTATTTT | TRBV5-1 | - | TRBJ2-3 | 15 | -
CASSPGLAGGGEQYF | TGCGCCAGCAGCCCGGGACTAGCGGGAGGGGGCGAGCAGTACTTC | TRBV4-3 | once | TRBJ2-7 | 15 | TRBD2
CASSQTGPHYNQPQHF | TGTGCCAGCAGCCAGACGGGTCCCCATTATAATCAGCCCCAGCATTTT | TRBV12-3/TRBV12-4 | few | TRBJ1-5 | 16 | -
CSVDGVAGVHGNIQYF | TGCAGCGTTGATGGGGTAGCGGGAGTTCACGGAAACATTCAGTACTTC | TRBV29-1 | few | TRBJ2-4 | 16 | TRBD2
CASSVGEMRYEKLFF | TGTGCCAGCAGCGTCGGGGAGATGCGTTACGAAAAACTGTTTTTT | TRBV9 | few | TRBJ1-4 | 15 | -
CASSQVAGPSNEQFF | TGCGCCAGCAGCCAAGTCGCGGGACCCTCCAATGAGCAGTTCTTC | TRBV4-1 | many | TRBJ2-1 | 15 | -
CASSFENWRASGGYTF | TGTGCCAGCAGCTTCGAGAATTGGCGGGCCTCGGGAGGCTACACCTTC | TRBV7-2 | few | TRBJ1-2 | 16 | -
CASSSGQLDETQYF | TGTGCCAGCAGTTCCGGACAGCTTGACGAGACCCAGTACTTC | TRBV28 | - | TRBJ2-5 | 14 | -
CASSLGTGGASQPQHF | TGTGCCAGCAGCTTAGGGACAGGGGGCGCAAGTCAGCCCCAGCATTTT | TRBV7-2 | many | TRBJ1-5 | 16 | TRBD1
CASSDGTGMSYGYTF | TGCGCCAGCAGCGACGGGACAGGGATGAGCTATGGCTACACCTTC | TRBV5-1 | - | TRBJ1-2 | 15 | TRBD1
CASAKQAAQSNIQYF | TGTGCCAGCGCAAAACAAGCGGCACAGAGCAACATTCAGTACTTC | TRBV12-3/TRBV12-4 | many | TRBJ2-4 | 15 | -
CASSLEAEGYTQYF | TGTGCCAGCAGCTTAGAAGCGGAGGGATACACGCAGTATTTT | TRBV11-2 | many | TRBJ2-3 | 14 | -
CASTAHNNEQFF | TGTGCCAGCACAGCCCATAACAATGAGCAGTTCTTC | TRBV12-3/TRBV12-4 | many | TRBJ2-1 | 12 | -
CASSSQGISYTF | TGTGCCAGCAGTTCTCAGGGGATAAGCTACACCTTC | TRBV28 | - | TRBJ1-2 | 12 | -
CASSPRDRAGNEQFF | TGCGCCAGCAGCCCCCGGGACAGGGCTGGCAATGAGCAGTTCTTC | TRBV5-1 | - | TRBJ2-1 | 15 | TRBD1
CAISDPSGYQETQYF | TGTGCCATCAGTGACCCTAGCGGGTACCAAGAGACCCAGTACTTC | TRBV10-3 | once | TRBJ2-5 | 15 | TRBD2
CASSIYNEQFF | TGTGCCAGTAGTATCTACAATGAGCAGTTCTTC | TRBV19 | few | TRBJ2-1 | 11 | -
CASSPLGGTLQETQYF | TGTGCCAGCAGCCCCCTTGGGGGGACCCTTCAAGAGACCCAGTACTTC | TRBV7-8 | few | TRBJ2-5 | 16 | -
CASSEPGQGASYEQYF | TGTGCCAGTAGTGAACCGGGACAGGGGGCCTCCTACGAGCAGTACTTC | TRBV19 | many | TRBJ2-7 | 16 | TRBD1
CASSVGLAVEQFF | TGTGCCAGCAGTGTGGGACTAGCGGTTGAGCAGTTCTTC | TRBV6-2/TRBV6-3 | - | TRBJ2-1 | 13 | TRBD2
CASSLEKRSRDEQFF | TGTGCCAGCAGCTTAGAGAAAAGGTCCCGGGATGAGCAGTTCTTC | TRBV11-2 | - | TRBJ2-1 | 15 | -
CSARDPGASYNEQFF | TGCAGTGCTAGAGATCCGGGAGCGTCCTACAATGAGCAGTTCTTC | TRBV20-1 | - | TRBJ2-1 | 15 | -
CASSEFFGAFEETQYF | TGCGCCAGCAGTGAGTTTTTTGGGGCGTTTGAGGAGACCCAGTACTTC | TRBV10-2 | few | TRBJ2-5 | 16 | -
CASSQSRQGGGYTF | TGTGCCAGCAGCCAAAGTCGACAGGGTGGGGGCTACACCTTC | TRBV12-3/TRBV12-4 | many | TRBJ1-2 | 14 | TRBD1
CAIRAGGPVYGYTF | TGTGCCATCAGGGCAGGGGGCCCAGTCTATGGCTACACCTTC | TRBV10-3 | many | TRBJ1-2 | 14 | TRBD1
CASSPLQGSYEQYF | TGTGCCAGCTCACCCCTCCAGGGGTCCTACGAGCAGTACTTC | TRBV18 | - | TRBJ2-7 | 14 | -
CASSYGGLQRGNGEQFF | TGTGCCAGCAGCTATGGGGGACTCCAGAGAGGGAATGGTGAGCAGTTCTTC | TRBV7-9 | many | TRBJ2-1 | 17 | -
CASSHGQGTSGSSTGELFF | TGCGCCAGCAGTCACGGCCAGGGGACTAGCGGGAGTAGCACCGGGGAGCTGTTTTTT | TRBV23-1 | - | TRBJ2-2 | 19 | TRBD2
CASSLGTGDLIYGYTF | TGTGCCAGCAGCCTGGGGACAGGGGATCTTATCTATGGCTACACCTTC | TRBV7-3 | many | TRBJ1-2 | 16 | TRBD1
CASSLGQYSYEQYF | TGTGCCAGCAGCTTAGGGCAGTACTCCTACGAGCAGTACTTC | TRBV7-9 | - | TRBJ2-7 | 14 | -
CASSTAGSTNTEAFF | TGTGCCAGTAGTACCGCCGGATCCACGAACACTGAAGCTTTCTTT | TRBV19 | - | TRBJ1-1 | 15 | -
CASSYSWETEAFF | TGTGCCAGCAGTTATTCTTGGGAGACTGAAGCTTTCTTT | TRBV6-2/TRBV6-3 | - | TRBJ1-1 | 13 | -
CAWIPSGRAYNEQFF | TGTGCCTGGATACCTAGCGGGAGGGCCTACAATGAGCAGTTCTTC | TRBV30 | few | TRBJ2-1 | 15 | TRBD2
CASSLVLGSTDTQYF | TGTGCCAGCAGCTTAGTCCTGGGGAGCACAGATACGCAGTATTTT | TRBV11-2 | - | TRBJ2-3 | 15 | -
CASRPGQGANSPLHF | TGTGCCAGCAGGCCGGGACAGGGGGCCAATTCACCCCTCCACTTT | TRBV7-9 | - | TRBJ1-6 | 15 | TRBD1
CASSLRDSSYEQYF | TGTGCCAGCAGTCTGCGGGACAGTTCCTACGAGCAGTACTTC | TRBV6-5 | few | TRBJ2-7 | 14 | -
CASSLTPSSGRMGETQYF | TGTGCCAGCAGTTTAACCCCCAGCAGCGGGAGAATGGGGGAGACCCAGTACTTC | TRBV27 | few | TRBJ2-5 | 18 | TRBD2
CASSLGRNRGSTDTQYF | TGTGCCAGCAGCTTAGGTCGGAACAGGGGAAGCACAGATACGCAGTATTTT | TRBV7-2 | - | TRBJ2-3 | 17 | TRBD1
CATSAPDRGRDGYTF | TGTGCCACCAGTGCCCCCGACAGGGGGCGTGATGGCTACACCTTC | TRBV24-1 | - | TRBJ1-2 | 15 | TRBD1
CATSDLDSNQPQHF | TGTGCCACCAGTGATTTGGACAGCAATCAGCCCCAGCATTTT | TRBV24-1 | - | TRBJ1-5 | 14 | -
CASSRGGAETQYF | TGTGCCAGCAGCCGTGGGGGTGCAGAGACCCAGTACTTC | TRBV7-2 | many | TRBJ2-5 | 13 | -
CASSPSSGGNSPLHF | TGTGCCAGCTCGCCGTCGTCCGGGGGAAATTCACCCCTCCACTTT | TRBV18 | few | TRBJ1-6 | 15 | -
CSARPSSGRATDTQYF | TGCAGTGCTAGACCGTCTAGCGGGAGGGCGACAGATACGCAGTATTTT | TRBV20-1 | - | TRBJ2-3 | 16 | TRBD2
CASSQPGSTEAFF | TGCGCCAGCAGCCAACCGGGGAGCACTGAAGCTTTCTTT | TRBV4-1 | few | TRBJ1-1 | 13 | -
CASSQDRSPGELFF | TGTGCCAGCAGCCAGGACCGTTCACCCGGGGAGCTGTTTTTT | TRBV7-6 | few | TRBJ2-2 | 14 | -
CASTPDRGWTEAFF | TGTGCCAGCACCCCCGACAGGGGATGGACTGAAGCTTTCTTT | TRBV7-9 | many | TRBJ1-1 | 14 | TRBD1
CASSVDGTDTQYF | TGTGCCAGCAGCGTGGACGGCACAGATACGCAGTATTTT | TRBV9 | many | TRBJ2-3 | 13 | -